This T cell receptor (beta chain) emerged from a study of blood T cell repertoires in COVID-19. About the research overall: Donors in the United States, Italy and Spain gave samples during acute or convalescent COVID-19.

The junction had 10 bases not matched to a gene; V was cut back by 8 bases and J by 6 bases. The CDR3 contains 15 residues. CDR1 and CDR2 from the germline V gene are KGHSH and LQKENI. Sequencing was performed with immunoSEQ multiplex PCR; in TCRdb, only in-frame clones are kept and a portion is missing. The sample lists around 300,000 clones, 85% to 90% occurring once. Sample: PBMCs or T cells enriched from blood (not recorded which). The genes are TRBV18 and TRBJ2-1; TRBD2 matches 10 bases. This TCR was recovered from an older woman who had recovered from COVID-19. The CDR3 DNA reads as TGTGCCAGCACCCGGACTAGCGGAGGTCCCAATGAGCAGTTCTTC. Its translation: CASTRTSGGPNEQFF.